This T cell receptor beta chain is from a study of blood T cell repertoires in COVID-19. Study overall: Acute and convalescent COVID-19 samples came from the United States, Italy and Spain.

The Seattle patients joined while their infection was active and were tracked longitudinally afterward. Original processing notes: Estimation of nucleated cell counts was performed using reference gene primer amplification. Here immunoSEQ multiplex PCR was the method, and the copy in TCRdb shows in-frame clones only, minus some. D and trimming were read from the DNA, whereas the V and J calls and clone size are those reported in that table. The profile shows 350,000 to 450,000 clones, around 87% of them singletons. Sequencing used peripheral blood. The clonotype originates from a woman in her sixties or seventies with COVID-19, enrolled during active disease.

The CDR3 sequence: CASSTSPPLTGTVDNEQFF. In nucleotides, the CDR3 is TGTGCCAGCTCAACATCTCCCCCCCTTACCGGGACAGTAGACAATGAGCAGTTCTTC. The chain couples TRBV18 to TRBJ2-1; TRBD1 aligns across 7 bases. The junction had 21 bases not matched to a gene; V was cut back by 5 bases and J by 5 bases. CDR3 length: 19 residues. Germline CDR1 KGHSH, CDR2 LQKENI.